A selection of T cell receptor beta chains follows, all from one sample in a study of blood T cells in healthy people across ages. TCRdb ran MiXCR on the 5' RACE reads and lists one entry per CDR3 protein. Of hundreds of thousands of distinct CDR3 sequences in the sample, more than 20% were seen once. The data also belong to a second study, concerning T cells of mothers and their children.

The sample was blood. The receptors were sampled from a boy between 10 and 17 years old in good health. The CDR3 runs from the conserved cysteine through the conserved F or W. D genes are given only for firm matches. Clone size, where shown, is once, few, many, or a class for clones that have expanded.

D: -; J: TRBJ2-3; size: few; V: TRBV5-1; DNA: TGCGCCAGCAGCTTGTATGGCGGGGCTAGCACAGATACGCAGTATTTT; CDR3: CASSLYGGASTDTQYF
D: TRBD1; J: TRBJ1-5; size: -; V: TRBV6-4; DNA: TGTGCCAGCATCCCGGGACAGGGGCTCCCCAATCAGCCCCAGCATTTT; CDR3: CASIPGQGLPNQPQHF
D: TRBD2; J: TRBJ2-3; size: -; V: TRBV4-3; DNA: TGCGCCAGCAGCCAAGATGGGACTAGCGGGGTCGATACGCAGTATTTT; CDR3: CASSQDGTSGVDTQYF
D: TRBD2; J: TRBJ2-7; size: few; V: TRBV5-1; DNA: TGCGCCAGCAGCTTAGGACTAGGATTGGGCGAGCAGTACTTC; CDR3: CASSLGLGLGEQYF
D: -; J: TRBJ2-7; size: -; V: TRBV28; DNA: TGTGCCAGCAGTTTTAAATGGGCAAACTCCTACGAGCAGTACTTC; CDR3: CASSFKWANSYEQYF
D: -; J: TRBJ2-7; size: -; V: TRBV9; DNA: TGTGCCAGCAGCACGTGGGGCGGCGAGCAGTACTTC; CDR3: CASSTWGGEQYF
D: -; J: TRBJ1-4; size: -; V: TRBV29-1; DNA: TGCAGCGTGGTCTTAAGCGAAAAACTGTTTTTT; CDR3: CSVVLSEKLFF
D: TRBD2; J: TRBJ2-1; size: once; V: TRBV20-1; DNA: TGCAGTGCTGGACTAGCGGGAGACGAGCAGTTCTTC; CDR3: CSAGLAGDEQFF
D: -; J: TRBJ2-2; size: -; V: TRBV20-1; DNA: TGCAGTGCTAGTCGAGGTGGGAGCGCCGGGGAGCTGTTTTTT; CDR3: CSASRGGSAGELFF
D: -; J: TRBJ1-5; size: few; V: TRBV5-5; DNA: TGTGCCAGCAGCTTGGCAAGGGGGAATCAGCCCCAGCATTTT; CDR3: CASSLARGNQPQHF
D: TRBD2; J: TRBJ2-4; size: few; V: TRBV12-3/TRBV12-4; DNA: TGTGCCAGCAGTTTATCGTCCAGCGGGAAAGTTCAGTACTTC; CDR3: CASSLSSSGKVQYF
D: -; J: TRBJ2-7; size: -; V: TRBV6-1; DNA: TGTGCCAGCAGGGTGGCGTATGAGCAGTACTTC; CDR3: CASRVAYEQYF
D: -; J: TRBJ1-1; size: -; V: TRBV12-3/TRBV12-4; DNA: TGTGCCAGCAGTTTCAGTCGCCCTGGGAACACTGAAGCTTTCTTT; CDR3: CASSFSRPGNTEAFF
D: -; J: TRBJ2-7; size: few; V: TRBV27; DNA: TGTGCCAGCAGTCCCGGATCCGAGCAGTACTTC; CDR3: CASSPGSEQYF
D: -; J: TRBJ2-4; size: -; V: TRBV7-9; DNA: TGTGCCAGCAGCTTCGGGGAGTATGACATTCAGTACTTC; CDR3: CASSFGEYDIQYF
D: -; J: TRBJ2-5; size: few; V: TRBV7-2; DNA: TGTGCCAGCAGCTTAAGGTTTCGGCAGGAAGAGACCCAGTACTTC; CDR3: CASSLRFRQEETQYF
D: -; J: TRBJ1-5; size: -; V: TRBV24-1; DNA: TGTGCCACCATACGGCAGCCCCAGCATTTT; CDR3: CATIRQPQHF
D: -; J: TRBJ1-3; size: -; V: TRBV7-2; DNA: TGTGCCAGCAGCTTAGCCAACTCTGGAAACACCATATATTTT; CDR3: CASSLANSGNTIYF
D: -; J: TRBJ2-5; size: -; V: TRBV5-4; DNA: TGTGCCAGCAGCCCAGAAGCTGAAGGGACCCAGTACTTC; CDR3: CASSPEAEGTQYF
D: -; J: TRBJ2-1; size: -; V: TRBV2; DNA: TGTGCCAGCAGTGGGGGTAGTCTTTTCTACAATGAGCAGTTCTTC; CDR3: CASSGGSLFYNEQFF
D: TRBD2; J: TRBJ2-1; size: -; V: TRBV12-5; DNA: TGTGCTAGTGAACAAACTAGCGGGAGTATTAATGAGCAGTTCTTC; CDR3: CASEQTSGSINEQFF
D: TRBD2; J: TRBJ2-7; size: -; V: TRBV13; DNA: TGTGCCAGCAGTCCCCGTATGACTAGCGGGCCCGCCTACGAGCAGTACTTC; CDR3: CASSPRMTSGPAYEQYF
D: -; J: TRBJ2-3; size: -; V: TRBV12-3/TRBV12-4; DNA: TGTGCCAGCAGTCCCTGGCTAGATACGCAGTATTTT; CDR3: CASSPWLDTQYF
D: -; J: TRBJ2-1; size: -; V: TRBV28; DNA: TGTGCCAGCAGTTTAGATCAGGACTATGAGCAGTTCTTC; CDR3: CASSLDQDYEQFF
D: TRBD1; J: TRBJ2-1; size: few; V: TRBV18; DNA: TGTGCCAGCTCAGTGCCGAGGGGGCGAAATGAGCAGTTCTTC; CDR3: CASSVPRGRNEQFF
D: -; J: TRBJ2-1; size: few; V: TRBV7-2; DNA: TGTGCCAGCAGCTTAGGGTGGGGGACATTGTTTTATGAGCAGTTCTTC; CDR3: CASSLGWGTLFYEQFF
D: -; J: TRBJ2-3; size: many; V: TRBV20-1; DNA: TGCAGTGCTAGAGAAGTAGATACGCAGTATTTT; CDR3: CSAREVDTQYF
D: TRBD1; J: TRBJ2-5; size: -; V: TRBV7-8; DNA: TGTGCCAGCAGCCCCCGCCCAGGGGGAGCGACCCAGTACTTC; CDR3: CASSPRPGGATQYF
D: TRBD2; J: TRBJ2-7; size: -; V: TRBV12-3/TRBV12-4; DNA: TGTGCCAGCAGTCCTGGGACTAGCGGGGTCTACGAGCAGTACTTC; CDR3: CASSPGTSGVYEQYF
D: -; J: TRBJ2-7; size: -; V: TRBV7-6; DNA: TGTGCCAGCAGCCAGGGACTCCTCTCCTACGAGCAGTACTTC; CDR3: CASSQGLLSYEQYF
D: -; J: TRBJ2-7; size: -; V: TRBV4-1; DNA: TGCGCCAGCAGCCAAGAACCAGGGCCCGGCGGGAACGAGCAGTACTTC; CDR3: CASSQEPGPGGNEQYF
D: -; J: TRBJ2-1; size: -; V: TRBV20-1; DNA: TGCAGTGCTAGCCCCGTAGGGCCTGAGCAGTTCTTC; CDR3: CSASPVGPEQFF
D: TRBD2; J: TRBJ2-3; size: -; V: TRBV20-1; DNA: TGCAGTGCTAGAGATGTGACTAGCGCAGATACGCAGTATTTT; CDR3: CSARDVTSADTQYF
D: -; J: TRBJ2-1; size: few; V: TRBV29-1; DNA: TGCAGCGTTGACTTAGCTTCGACCGATGAGCAGTTCTTC; CDR3: CSVDLASTDEQFF
D: -; J: TRBJ2-1; size: -; V: TRBV4-1; DNA: TGCGCCAGCAGCCGTATCGAGGACACACCGGCAGAGCAGTTCTTC; CDR3: CASSRIEDTPAEQFF
D: -; J: TRBJ1-5; size: few; V: TRBV12-3/TRBV12-4; DNA: TGTGCCAGCACAGGACGAGGAAATAGCAATCAGCCCCAGCATTTT; CDR3: CASTGRGNSNQPQHF
D: -; J: TRBJ2-1; size: few; V: TRBV6-1; DNA: TGTGCCAGCAGTGAACCGGGAAGCTTCCATGAGCAGTTCTTC; CDR3: CASSEPGSFHEQFF
D: -; J: TRBJ2-3; size: few; V: TRBV10-3; DNA: TGTGCCATCAGTGATGGCGAGGGGACAGATACGCAGTATTTT; CDR3: CAISDGEGTDTQYF
D: -; J: TRBJ2-5; size: few; V: TRBV12-3/TRBV12-4; DNA: TGTGCCAGCAGTTTGAAGGGAGGAGAGACCCAGTACTTC; CDR3: CASSLKGGETQYF
D: -; J: TRBJ2-3; size: -; V: TRBV11-3; DNA: TGTGCCAGCAGCTACGGACAGCGCCCTGAGACAGATACGCAGTATTTT; CDR3: CASSYGQRPETDTQYF
D: -; J: TRBJ2-7; size: few; V: TRBV28; DNA: TGTGCCAGCAGTCCGGACTATCAGCTAGGGGAGCAGTACTTC; CDR3: CASSPDYQLGEQYF